This TCR beta chain was observed in a study of blood T cells in healthy people across ages (dated by TCRdb to between 2015 and 2017). Regarding the study in general: In model experiments, template switching captured roughly one uniquely barcoded TCR beta cDNA molecule for every two T cells. Two additional independent replicas of 1 million unique cDNA reads from the same blood draw were analyzed for two donors (one aged 18 to 29 and one aged 80 or older). Four age groups were formed from the donors: young (average roughly 16 years), middle-aged (less than 40), aged (more than 55) and long-lived (roughly 81). The study measured age-related changes in TCR beta repertoire diversity using deep sequencing normalized with unique cDNA molecular identifiers. What the study reported, not specific to this receptor: Compared with the aged group, the long-lived group had more naive CD4+ T cells, fewer expanded clones and increased TCR diversity, suggesting age selection. Total diversity estimates from one million sequenced T cells were considered lower bounds and underestimates. Because donor CMV infection status was unknown, age-related changes in expanded clonotypes were potentially confounded. Conclusive comparison of naive and antigen-experienced compartments was prevented by the profiling of bulk unsorted PBMCs. Observed TCR beta diversity per million T cells fell roughly linearly with age, and a significant reduction was already apparent by age roughly 40. There was a strong correlation between observed TCR beta diversity and the percentage of naive T cells measured by flow cytometry.

The roughly 37 donors, aged about 6 to 95 years, were systemically healthy Caucasian individuals from Russia. Approximately 11 milliliters of peripheral blood were drawn from each donor into EDTA-treated Vacutainer tubes. PBMCs were isolated by Ficoll-Paque density-gradient centrifugation, with at least 6 million obtained per sample. Total RNA, at least 6 micrograms per sample, was extracted from PBMCs with Trizol reagent. For every donor, flow cytometry on a PBMC aliquot measured the percentage of naive CD45RAhigh/CD27high T cells. Points on this clonotype: The antigen it recognizes is unknown. There are no base qualities to consult, and no much larger clone falls within one base.

The library relied on 5' RACE. These reads were obtained on an Illumina HiSeq 2500. A second about 7 to 11 cycle PCR used a sample-barcoded 5' primer and a J-beta primer mix. A template-switch 5' adaptor carrying 12 random nucleotides introduced a unique molecular identifier onto each TCR beta cDNA molecule. Each sample yielded at least 3 million CDR3-containing paired-end reads. First-strand cDNA was synthesized from all RNA with the Mint cDNA synthesis kit, primed by a TRBC-specific oligonucleotide. Following uracil-DNA glycosylase treatment, a first 18-cycle PCR with universal primers M1SS and BC2_uni_R was performed on all cDNA. The study's own analysis went as follows. Each sample was normalized by randomly selecting 1 million high-quality reads, each carrying a distinct molecular identifier. Reads sharing molecular identifiers were discarded rather than binned into consensus sequences. MiTCR, run with a Q25 quality threshold and the strictest error-elimination algorithm, handled CDR3 identification, clonotype clustering and error correction. A nonparametric unseen species model with Euler transformation was used to estimate lower-bound total TCR beta diversity. TCRdb redid the processing of the public reads, applying fastp at Q25 and MiXCR, and retained in-frame beta chains. Rows are combined by CDR3 protein, so each entry shows the most common genes and DNA. TCRdb's processing, not the study's, gives the V and J calls here. Counted in this sample were 800,000 or so distinct CDR3 sequences; about 25% of them appeared once. Under 4.5% of the sample goes to the ten largest clones.

V is pruned by 5 bases and J by 4 bases, leaving 2 bases of the junction without a gene match. From cysteine to phenylalanine, the CDR3 is 14 amino acids long. The kept DNA is CDR3 alone, 42 bases in frame from the first base. For CDR1 and CDR2, the germline V gene (reference sequence) lists LNHNV and YYDKDF. These data were likewise used in another study, on T cells of mothers and their children. The second study, in turn, reports: Donors were nine systemically healthy Caucasian individuals: three mothers and their six children. cDNA synthesis used all of the extracted RNA, with approximately 1.4 ug of RNA in each 15 ul reaction. In the second PCR, the M1S primer added sample barcodes and 2-4 random nucleotides. Over 9.5 million TCR beta CDR3 reads were obtained for each mother, and 2.5 million to 3 million reads were obtained for each child. In both related and unrelated pairs, thymic selection shapes the output of TCR recombination in a similar way, with inherited differences having only a minor effect. Related mother-child pairs always showed normalized repertoire overlap that was slightly higher than in unrelated mother-child pairs, though the difference was never significant. No persistent microchimeric T cell clones were detected, at a sensitivity of 90 to 100 clones per million clonotypes. To look for features that set related mother-child pairs apart from unrelated individuals, the researchers ran deep NGS to compare the TCR beta repertoires of mothers and children. Mothers averaged approximately 40 +/- 4 years of age and children averaged about 10 +/- 4 years. After adapters were ligated using NEBNext reagents, the libraries underwent 100+100 nt paired-end sequencing on an Illumina HiSeq 2000. Mother and child libraries were prepared a month apart and sequenced in separate runs to prevent cross-contamination. For each donor, between 500,000 and 2,000,000 distinct TCR beta clonotypes were identified. Naive TCR beta clonotypes were estimated from low-frequency clonotypes matched to each donor's FACS-determined naive share, without sorting.

Sequences were obtained from blood. The V gene is TRBV15 and the J gene is TRBJ2-2; TRBD2 agrees with 9 junctional bases. The TCR sequence derives from a boy younger than 18 in good health. The base sequence is TGTGCCACCAGCGCGGGAGGGGGCACCGGGGAGCTGTTTTTT. Its protein reads: CATSAGGGTGELFF. The reference TRBV15 and TRBJ2-2 proteins fill in what lies around the CDR3, so the full variable domain reads DAMVIQNPRYQVTQFGKPVTLSCSQTLNHNVMYWYQQKSSQAPKLLFHYYDKDFNNEADTPDNFQSRRPNTSFCFLDIRSPGLGDTAMYLCATSAGGGTGELFFGEGSRLTVL.